This TCR beta chain was observed in a study of blood T cell repertoires in COVID-19. Study overall: Sites in the United States, Italy and Spain provided acute and convalescent COVID-19 samples. Sample material is recorded as cDNA or gDNA derived from T cells, B-cell-depleted T cells, or PBMCs.

CDR1 is SGHRS, CDR2 YFSETQ, per germline. This CDR3 comprises 13 residues. V dropped 3 bases and J dropped 9; count of bases not matched to a gene: 3. In the authors' methods: Reference gene primer amplification gave nucleated cell count estimates. Libraries were prepared by immunoSEQ multiplex PCR; TCRdb keeps only in-frame clonotypes and omits some of them. Clone size and the V and J calls come from that table; the DNA yielded D and trimming. The sample carries about 180,000 clones, around 88% recorded once. The sequenced sample consisted of peripheral blood. The chain employs TRBV5-1 and TRBJ2-6, with 7 bases that match TRBD1. The clonotype was recovered from a woman aged 25 to 45 with acute or convalescent COVID-19. The chain's CDR3 is CASSSRQGNVLTF. The CDR3 region has the DNA TGCGCCAGCAGCTCCCGACAGGGCAACGTCCTGACTTTC.